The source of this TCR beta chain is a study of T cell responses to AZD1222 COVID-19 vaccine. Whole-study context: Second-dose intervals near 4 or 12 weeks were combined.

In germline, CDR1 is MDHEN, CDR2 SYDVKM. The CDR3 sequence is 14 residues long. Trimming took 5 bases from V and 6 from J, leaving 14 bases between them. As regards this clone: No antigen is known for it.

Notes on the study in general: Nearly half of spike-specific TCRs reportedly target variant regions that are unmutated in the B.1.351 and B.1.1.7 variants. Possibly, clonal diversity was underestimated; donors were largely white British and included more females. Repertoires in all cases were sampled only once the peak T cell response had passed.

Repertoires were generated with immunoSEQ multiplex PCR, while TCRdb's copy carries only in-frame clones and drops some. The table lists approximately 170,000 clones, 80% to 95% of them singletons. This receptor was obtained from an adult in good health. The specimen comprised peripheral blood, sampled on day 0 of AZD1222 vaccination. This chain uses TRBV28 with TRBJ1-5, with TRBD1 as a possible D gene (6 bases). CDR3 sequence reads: CASSPRGFGQPQHF. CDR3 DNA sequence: TGTGCCAGCAGTCCCAGGGGTTTTGGTCAGCCCCAGCATTTT.